This TCR beta chain was recovered during a study of cytotoxic CD8 clonotypes in ibrutinib-treated CLL. Study-level information: Sample averages reached hundreds of thousands of productive templates and almost 95,000 productive rearrangements.

CDR3 size: 13 residues. The V end was cut by 4 bases, the J end by 4 bases, with 10 bases between. In germline, CDR1 is LGHNA, CDR2 YSLEER. Using immunoSEQ multiplex PCR, the repertoire was profiled, and TCRdb retains in-frame clones only, with some absent. The table has about 14,000 clones, more than 60% seen once. Findings of the study overall: Samples from sustained-remission and progressing patients were taken at different times. Patients had baseline clonality above age-matched healthy donors, and this clonality moved with circulating CD8+ T-cell counts.

In the case of this clone: Its antigen is currently unknown.

V is TRBV4-3 and J is TRBJ2-5; D is perhaps TRBD2 (5 bases). The receptor was isolated from a human donor with chronic lymphocytic leukemia. The material was PBMCs, obtained before ibrutinib treatment. The CDR3 here is CASSRLLGETQYF. The CDR3 bases are TGCGCCAGCAGCCGACTACTCGGAGAGACCCAGTACTTC.